The 3 T cell receptor beta chains listed next were all sequenced from one sample in a study of blood T cell repertoires in COVID-19 (TCRdb year 2020). The library relied on the immunoSEQ multiplex PCR assay. This is the immuneACCESS table as TCRdb keeps it, with only in-frame sequences that have V and J called. A part of the clones is gone; compared with another copy, unresolved V genes explain less than half, and the rest is unexplained. The sample has around 140,000 clones on record, around 83% of them singletons. About 10% of the sample goes to the ten largest clones. Source material: peripheral blood. The origin of the receptors is a man in his sixties with active or convalescent COVID-19.

The chain recombines TRBV7-2 with TRBJ1-2, with 8 bases that match TRBD1. V lost 5 bases and J lost 7; bases outside the gene matches: 18. Germline V gene sequence: CDR1 SGHTA, CDR2 FQGNSA. The CDR3 contains 17 residues. The CDR3 spells CASSRPGQANFPGGYTF. The CDR3 DNA reads TGTGCCAGCAGCCGTCCGGGACAGGCGAACTTTCCTGGTGGCTACACCTTC.

The chain links TRBV11-3 to TRBJ2-3; D unresolved. Deletions cut 4 bases from V and 3 bases from J, with 20 bases between. The CDR3 spans 17 residues. Germline V gene sequence: CDR1 SGHNT, CDR2 YENEEA. CDR3 sequence: CASSSAMKVQLTDTQYF. The CDR3 nucleotides are TGTGCCAGCAGCTCCGCTATGAAAGTCCAATTGACAGATACGCAGTATTTT. The complete variable domain, with remaining parts taken from reference TRBV11-3 and TRBJ2-3, reads EAGVVQSPRYKIIEKKQPVAFWCNPISGHNTLYWYLQNLGQGPELLIRYENEEAVDDSQLPKDRFSAERLKGVDSTLKIQPAELGDSAVYLCASSSAMKVQLTDTQYFGPGTRLTVL.

The J gene is TRBJ2-1, the V gene TRBV19; TRBD2 matches at 15 bases. This CDR3 is 16 amino acids long. Looked up from germline, CDR1 is LNHDA and CDR2 is SQIVND (reference sequence). Unmatched junction bases numbered 3, after V lost 5 bases and J lost 4 bases. CDR3 protein: CASSGGLAGGYNEQFF. The CDR3, as DNA: TGTGCCAGTAGTGGGGGACTAGCGGGAGGTTACAATGAGCAGTTCTTC.